Presented here are 8 T cell receptor beta chains from one specimen sequenced in a study of shared clonotypes between healthy human individuals. Using immunoSEQ multiplex PCR, the repertoire was profiled, and TCRdb retains in-frame clones only, with some absent. In the table there are millions of clones, roughly 94% of which are singletons. Sample: naive CD4+ T cells sorted from blood. Regarding subset: CD45RA+ positively selected. These receptors were obtained from a man between 18 and 35 years old in good health.

This rearrangement joins TRBV5-1 to TRBJ2-7; TRBD2 matches 9 bases. Germline values: CDR1 SGHRS, CDR2 YFSETQ. CDR3 length equals 16 residues. The junction had 13 bases not matched to a gene; V was cut back by 4 bases and J by 5 bases. The CDR3 loop is CASSGRALAGIDEQYF. The CDR3 DNA follows: TGCGCCAGCAGCGGGCGGGCCCTAGCGGGAATTGACGAGCAGTACTTC. Together with reference TRBV5-1 and TRBJ2-7, the CDR3 gives the full variable domain: KAGVTQTPRYLIKTRGQQVTLSCSPISGHRSVSWYQQTPGQGLQFLFEYFSETQRNKGNFPGRFSGRQFSNSRSEMNVSTLELGDSALYLCASSGRALAGIDEQYFGPGTRLTVT.

V is TRBV5-1 and J is TRBJ2-5; 9 nucleotides match TRBD1. CDR1 is SGHRS, CDR2 YFSETQ, per germline. The V gene end was trimmed by 4 bases and the J gene end by 6 bases; junction bases not matched to a gene: 4. The CDR3 covers 13 residues. CDR3 DNA sequence: TGCGCCAGCAGCCGGGACAGGGCGCAGACCCAGTACTTC. Amino acid sequence: CASSRDRAQTQYF.

The chain links TRBV5-4 to TRBJ2-7; no clear D gene. Trimming shortened V by 0 bases and J by 0 bases, and 10 bases separated the two germline ends. This CDR3 comprises 15 residues. CDR1 and CDR2 from the germline V gene are SGHNT and YYREEE (reference sequence). The CDR3 is CASSLDYSSSYEQYF. CDR3 in DNA: TGTGCCAGCAGCTTGGACTACTCAAGCTCCTACGAGCAGTACTTC.

V is TRBV28 and J is TRBJ2-7; the match to TRBD2 covers 15 bases. This CDR3 is built from 17 residues. V was pared by 5 bases and J by 4 bases, with 9 bases of the junction left unmatched. Germline CDR1 is MDHEN and CDR2 is SYDVKM. This CDR3 is CASSPTAGLAGGYEQYF. CDR3 sequence (DNA): TGTGCCAGCAGTCCGACGGCGGGACTAGCGGGGGGTTACGAGCAGTACTTC.

As concerns this clone: This CDR3 is also generated by other DNA sequences in the sample. The CDR3 nucleotides read TGCGCCAGCAGCTTCGGCAGGGGGCCCCAAGAGACCCAGTACTTC. Translation gives CASSFGRGPQETQYF. The J gene is TRBJ2-5, the V gene TRBV5-1; TRBD1 agrees at 8 bases. CDR3 length equals 15 residues. Looked up from germline, CDR1 is SGHRS and CDR2 is YFSETQ. J gave up 1 base and V 2 bases, and 4 bases lay outside the gene matches.

This clone was seen a single time. The DNA for the CDR3 is TGTGCCAGCAGTTACGGGGAGAGCTCTGGAAACACCATATATTTT. It specifies CASSYGESSGNTIYF. This sequence joins TRBV6-5 and TRBJ1-3; no reliable D call. Trimming cost V 2 bases and J 0 bases, with 8 bases left between them. Germline lookup yields CDR1 MNHEY and CDR2 SVGAGI. This CDR3 comprises 15 residues.

This clone was seen a single time. This specimen includes other DNA sequences encoding the same CDR3. The chain carries TRBV5-6 and TRBJ1-6; D ambiguous. This CDR3 contains 15 residues. The V and J ends lost 0 bases and 5 bases respectively, with 9 bases between them. Germline V gene lookup returns CDR1 SGHDT and CDR2 YYEEEE. CDR3 nucleotide sequence: TGTGCCAGCAGCTTGGCGGGTGGGAATAATTCACCCCTCCACTTT. It is translated as CASSLAGGNNSPLHF.

The V gene is TRBV2, the J gene TRBJ2-4; TRBD1 matches 8 bases. V shed 6 bases, J shed 3 bases, and the junction held 7 bases outside the gene matches. The CDR3 is 15 amino acids. Germline CDR1 reads SNHLY; CDR2 reads FYNNEI. CDR3 nucleotide sequence: TGTGCCAGCAGGCGGACAGGGTTTGACAAAAACATTCAGTACTTC. Encoded protein: CASRRTGFDKNIQYF. Supplemented by reference TRBV2 and TRBJ2-4, the full variable domain reads EPEVTQTPSHQVTQMGQEVILRCVPISNHLYFYWYRQILGQKVEFLVSFYNNEISEKSEIFDDQFSVERPDGSNFTLKIRSTKLEDSAMYFCASRRTGFDKNIQYFGAGTRLSVL.